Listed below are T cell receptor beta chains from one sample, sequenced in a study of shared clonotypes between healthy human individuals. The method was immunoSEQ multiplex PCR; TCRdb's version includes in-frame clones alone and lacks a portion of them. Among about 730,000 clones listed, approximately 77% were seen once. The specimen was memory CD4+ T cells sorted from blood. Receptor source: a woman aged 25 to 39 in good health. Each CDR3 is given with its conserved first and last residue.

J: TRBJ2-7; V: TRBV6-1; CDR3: CASRKTGDGAYEQYF
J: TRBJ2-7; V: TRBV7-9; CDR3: CASTIYSGRNEQYF
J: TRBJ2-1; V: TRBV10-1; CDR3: CASRARDEQFF
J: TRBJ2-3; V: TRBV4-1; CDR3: CASRGGGPPDTQYF
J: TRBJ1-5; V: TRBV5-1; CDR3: CASSRTGTGDGQPQHF
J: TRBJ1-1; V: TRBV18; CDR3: CASSPGTGSAFF
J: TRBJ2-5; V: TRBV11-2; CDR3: CASSINSGTGGETQYF
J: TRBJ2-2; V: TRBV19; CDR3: CASAYTGGIGGELFF
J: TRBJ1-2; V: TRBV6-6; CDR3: CASSPRTEALSYTF
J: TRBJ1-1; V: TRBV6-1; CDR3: CASSEFNTRTYSKAFF
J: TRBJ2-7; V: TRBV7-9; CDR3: CASSSVGNQYF